This T cell receptor (beta chain) appears in the sequencing data of a study of T cell repertoires in cytomegalovirus infection. For the study at large: An indication of both CMV infection and matching HLA type came from public TCR beta signatures.

Each CDR3 protein is one row after TCRdb ran MiXCR on the reads. The data show 110,000 or so distinct CDR3 sequences, about 30% seen once. CDR1 is SEHNR, CDR2 FQNEAQ, per germline (reference sequence). There are 16 residues in the CDR3. Between the trimmed V and J ends, which lost 1 base and 0 bases, there was a span of 13 bases. Details on this clonotype: Its antigen remains unidentified.

The receptor was derived from a human donor in good health (CMV status not recorded). Some clones in this sample may be carry-over from other donors' samples. The sample consisted of CD8+ T cells from cultured PBMCs, taken from culture after CMV antigen stimulation. The gene calls are TRBV7-9 and TRBJ2-7; D gene unclear. CDR3 sequence (DNA): TGTGCCAGCAGCTTAGGAGCTGGCCAGTCCTCCTACGAGCAGTACTTC. Its protein is CASSLGAGQSSYEQYF.